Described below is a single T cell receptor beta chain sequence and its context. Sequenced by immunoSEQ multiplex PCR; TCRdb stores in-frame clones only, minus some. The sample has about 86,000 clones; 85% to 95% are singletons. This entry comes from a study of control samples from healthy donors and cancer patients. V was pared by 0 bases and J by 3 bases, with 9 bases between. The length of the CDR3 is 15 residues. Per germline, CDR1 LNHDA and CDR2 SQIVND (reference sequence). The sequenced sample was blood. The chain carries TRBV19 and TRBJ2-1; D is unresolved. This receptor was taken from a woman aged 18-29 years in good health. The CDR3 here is CASSIESSVYNEQFF. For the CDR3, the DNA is TGTGCCAGTAGTATAGAGTCATCCGTCTACAATGAGCAGTTCTTC.